This T cell receptor (beta chain) was recorded in a study of blood T cell repertoires in COVID-19. Method: immunoSEQ multiplex PCR; TCRdb's copy keeps in-frame clones and lacks some. This table holds over 100,000 clones, around nine tenths found once. Germline V lookup: CDR1 SGHAT, CDR2 FQNNGV. Trimming left V 1 base short and J 5 bases short, with 14 bases between. The CDR3 is made up of 16 amino acids. The origin of this receptor is a man aged 35 to 55 with acute or convalescent COVID-19. The chain recombines TRBV11-2 with TRBJ1-4, with a tentative D call TRBD1 (5 bases). Sequences were obtained from peripheral blood. CDR3 region: CASSLGGGPKNEKLFF. DNA for the CDR3: TGTGCCAGCAGCTTAGGGGGGGGACCGAAGAATGAAAAACTGTTTTTT.